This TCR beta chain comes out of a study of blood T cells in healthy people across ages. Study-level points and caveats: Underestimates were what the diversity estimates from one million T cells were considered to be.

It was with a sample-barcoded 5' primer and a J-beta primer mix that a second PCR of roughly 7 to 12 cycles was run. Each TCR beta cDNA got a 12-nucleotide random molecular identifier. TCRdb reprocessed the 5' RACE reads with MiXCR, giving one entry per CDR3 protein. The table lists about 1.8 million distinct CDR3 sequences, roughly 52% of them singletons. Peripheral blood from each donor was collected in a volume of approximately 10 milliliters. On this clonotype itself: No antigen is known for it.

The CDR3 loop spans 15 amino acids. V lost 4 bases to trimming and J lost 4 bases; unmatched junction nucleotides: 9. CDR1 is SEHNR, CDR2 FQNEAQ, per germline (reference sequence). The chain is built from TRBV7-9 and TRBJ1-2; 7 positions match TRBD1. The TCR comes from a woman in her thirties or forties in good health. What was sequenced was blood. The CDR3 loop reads CASSSTGATVYGYTF. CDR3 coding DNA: TGTGCCAGCAGCTCCACAGGGGCGACAGTCTATGGCTACACCTTC.